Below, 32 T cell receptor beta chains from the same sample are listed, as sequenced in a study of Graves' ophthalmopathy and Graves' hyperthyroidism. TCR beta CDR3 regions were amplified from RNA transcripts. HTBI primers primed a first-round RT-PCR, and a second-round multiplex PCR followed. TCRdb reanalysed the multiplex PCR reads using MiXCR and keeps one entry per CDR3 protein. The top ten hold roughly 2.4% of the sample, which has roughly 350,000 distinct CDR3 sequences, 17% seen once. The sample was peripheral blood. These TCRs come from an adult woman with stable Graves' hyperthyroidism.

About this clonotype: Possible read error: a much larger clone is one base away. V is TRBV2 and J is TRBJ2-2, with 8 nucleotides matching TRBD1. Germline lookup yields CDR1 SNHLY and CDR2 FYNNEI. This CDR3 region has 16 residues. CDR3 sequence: CASRGSRTGLDGELCF. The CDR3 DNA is TGTGCCAGCAGGGGATCCAGGACAGGGCTGGACGGGGAGCTGTGTTTT.

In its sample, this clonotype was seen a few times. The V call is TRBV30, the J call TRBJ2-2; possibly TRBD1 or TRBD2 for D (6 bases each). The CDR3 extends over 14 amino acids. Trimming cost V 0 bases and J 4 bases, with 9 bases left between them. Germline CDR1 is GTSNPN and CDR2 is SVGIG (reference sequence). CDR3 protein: CAWSVGGATGELFF. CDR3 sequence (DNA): TGTGCCTGGAGTGTGGGGGGCGCCACCGGGGAGCTGTTTTTT.

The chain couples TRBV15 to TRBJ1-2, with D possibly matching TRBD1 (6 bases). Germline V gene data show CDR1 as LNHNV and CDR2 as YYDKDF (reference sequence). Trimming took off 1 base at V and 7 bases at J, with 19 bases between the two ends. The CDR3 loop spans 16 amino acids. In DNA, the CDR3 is TGTGCCACCAGCAGAGGAGGGGCACACAGGGCTTCTGGCTACACCTTC. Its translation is CATSRGGAHRASGYTF.

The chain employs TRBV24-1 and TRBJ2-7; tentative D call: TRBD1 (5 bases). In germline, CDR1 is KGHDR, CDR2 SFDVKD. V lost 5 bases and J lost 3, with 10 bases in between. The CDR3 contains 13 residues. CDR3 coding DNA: TGTGCCACCAGTGGAGACAGAGACTACGAGCAGTACTTC. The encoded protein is CATSGDRDYEQYF.

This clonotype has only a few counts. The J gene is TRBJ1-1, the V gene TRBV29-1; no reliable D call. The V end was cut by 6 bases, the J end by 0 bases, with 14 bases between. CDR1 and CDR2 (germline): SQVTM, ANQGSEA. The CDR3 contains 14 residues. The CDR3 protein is CSVKRTVMNTEAFF. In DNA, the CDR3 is TGCAGCGTCAAACGAACAGTTATGAACACTGAAGCTTTCTTT.

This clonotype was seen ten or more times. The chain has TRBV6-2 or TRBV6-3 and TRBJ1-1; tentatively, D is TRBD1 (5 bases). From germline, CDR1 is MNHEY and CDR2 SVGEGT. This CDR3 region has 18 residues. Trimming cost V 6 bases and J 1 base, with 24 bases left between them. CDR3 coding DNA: TGTGCCAGCAGACTACTCTTCCCGACGGGGGGAACGAACACTGAAGCTTTCTTT. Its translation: CASRLLFPTGGTNTEAFF.

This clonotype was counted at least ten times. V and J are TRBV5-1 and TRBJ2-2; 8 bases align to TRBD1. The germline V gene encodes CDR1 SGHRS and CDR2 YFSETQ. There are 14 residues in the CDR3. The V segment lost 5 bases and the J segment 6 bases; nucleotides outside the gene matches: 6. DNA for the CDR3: TGCGCCAGCAGGAGACAGGGGACCGCCGGGGAGCTGTTTTTT. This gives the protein CASRRQGTAGELFF.

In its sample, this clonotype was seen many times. The CDR3 loop reads CASSFSSEHYEQYF. The CDR3 bases are TGTGCCAGCAGCTTTTCTAGCGAACACTACGAGCAGTACTTC. The rearrangement uses TRBV7-9 and TRBJ2-7, with D perhaps matching TRBD2 (6 bases). This CDR3 has 14 residues. Germline V gene sequence: CDR1 SEHNR, CDR2 FQNEAQ (reference sequence). Deletions cut 3 bases from V and 3 bases from J, with 12 bases between.

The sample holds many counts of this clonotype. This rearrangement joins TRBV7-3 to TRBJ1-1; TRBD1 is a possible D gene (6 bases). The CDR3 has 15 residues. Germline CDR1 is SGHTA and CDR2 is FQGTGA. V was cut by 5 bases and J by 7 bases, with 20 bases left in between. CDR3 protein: CASSPYHGGQSEAFF. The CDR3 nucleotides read TGTGCCAGCAGCCCTTATCATGGGGGCCAGAGTGAAGCTTTCTTT.

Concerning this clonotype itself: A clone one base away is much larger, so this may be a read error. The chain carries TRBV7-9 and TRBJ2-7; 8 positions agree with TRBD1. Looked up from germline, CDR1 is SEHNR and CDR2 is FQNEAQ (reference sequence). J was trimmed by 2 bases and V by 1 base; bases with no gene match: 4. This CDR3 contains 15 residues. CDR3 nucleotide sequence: TGTGCCAGCAGCTTAGAGGGGGGACAGGCCTACGAGCAGTACTTC. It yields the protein CASSLEGGQAYEQYF. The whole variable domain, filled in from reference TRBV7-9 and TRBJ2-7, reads DTGVSQNPRHKITKRGQNVTFRCDPISEHNRLYWYRQTLGQGPEFLTYFQNEAQLEKSRLLSDRFSAERPKGSFSTLEIQRTEQGDSAMYLCASSLEGGQAYEQYFGPGTRLTVT.

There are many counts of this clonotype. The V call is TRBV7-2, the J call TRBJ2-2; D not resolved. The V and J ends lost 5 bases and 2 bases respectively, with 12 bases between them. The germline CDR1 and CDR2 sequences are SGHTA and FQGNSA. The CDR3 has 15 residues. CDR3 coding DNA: TGTGCCAGCAGCCGAACCCCAGGAAACACCGGGGAGCTGTTTTTT. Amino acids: CASSRTPGNTGELFF.

In DNA form, the CDR3 reads TGTGCCAGTAGTGAACAGGGTTATGGCTACACCTTC. Protein product: CASSEQGYGYTF. The J gene is TRBJ1-2, the V gene TRBV19; TRBD1 might be the D (6 bases). V lost 5 bases and J lost 5, with 9 bases in between. The length of the CDR3 is 12 residues. Germline V lookup: CDR1 LNHDA, CDR2 SQIVND (reference sequence). Complete variable domain (other parts from reference TRBV19 and TRBJ1-2): DGGITQSPKYLFRKEGQNVTLSCEQNLNHDAMYWYRQDPGQGLRLIYYSQIVNDFQKGDIAEGYSVSREKKESFPLTVTSAQKNPTAFYLCASSEQGYGYTFGSGTRLTVV.

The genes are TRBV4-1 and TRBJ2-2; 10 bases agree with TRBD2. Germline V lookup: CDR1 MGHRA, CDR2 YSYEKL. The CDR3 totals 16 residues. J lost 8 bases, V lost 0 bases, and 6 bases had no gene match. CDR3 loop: CASSQESSGSLGELFF. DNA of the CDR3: TGCGCCAGCAGCCAAGAATCTAGCGGGAGCTTGGGGGAGCTGTTTTTT.

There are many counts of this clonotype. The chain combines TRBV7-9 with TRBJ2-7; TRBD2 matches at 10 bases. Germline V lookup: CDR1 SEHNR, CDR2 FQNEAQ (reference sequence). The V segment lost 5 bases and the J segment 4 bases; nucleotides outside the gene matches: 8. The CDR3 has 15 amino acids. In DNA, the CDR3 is TGTGCCAGCAGCCCGTCTAGCGGGAGATTGTACGAGCAGTACTTC. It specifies CASSPSSGRLYEQYF.

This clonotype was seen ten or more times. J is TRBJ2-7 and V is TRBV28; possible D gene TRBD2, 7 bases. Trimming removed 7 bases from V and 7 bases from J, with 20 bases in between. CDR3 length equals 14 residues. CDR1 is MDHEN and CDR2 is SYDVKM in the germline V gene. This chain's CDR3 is CASTLGRGGREQYF. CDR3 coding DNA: TGTGCCAGCACCCTGGGGAGGGGGGGACGGGAGCAGTACTTC.

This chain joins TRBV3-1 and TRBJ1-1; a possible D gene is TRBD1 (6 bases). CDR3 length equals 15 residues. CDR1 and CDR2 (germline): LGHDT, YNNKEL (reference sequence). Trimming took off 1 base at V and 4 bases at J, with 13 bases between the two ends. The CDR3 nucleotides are TGTGCCAGCAGCCAAGTCGGCAGGGGTATCACTGAAGCTTTCTTT. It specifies CASSQVGRGITEAFF. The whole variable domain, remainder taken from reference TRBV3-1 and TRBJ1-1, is DTAVSQTPKYLVTQMGNDKSIKCEQNLGHDTMYWYKQDSKKFLKIMFSYNNKELIINETVPNRFSPKSPDKAHLNLHINSLELGDSAVYFCASSQVGRGITEAFFGQGTRLTVV.

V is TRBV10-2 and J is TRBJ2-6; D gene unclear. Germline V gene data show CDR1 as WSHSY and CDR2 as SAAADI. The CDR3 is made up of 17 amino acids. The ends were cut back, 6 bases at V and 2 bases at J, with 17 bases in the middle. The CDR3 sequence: CASRGPRKFTGANVLTF. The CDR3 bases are TGCGCCAGCAGAGGTCCCAGGAAATTCACTGGGGCCAACGTCCTGACTTTC.

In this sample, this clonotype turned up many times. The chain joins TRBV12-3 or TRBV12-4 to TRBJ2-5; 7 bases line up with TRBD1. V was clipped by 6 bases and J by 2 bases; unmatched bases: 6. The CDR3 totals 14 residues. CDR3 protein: CASRTGAAQETQYF. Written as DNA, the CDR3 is TGTGCCAGCAGAACAGGGGCCGCGCAAGAGACCCAGTACTTC.

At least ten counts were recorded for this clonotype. As DNA, the CDR3 is TGCGCCAGCAGCCAAGGGAGATTAGCGGGAGTGCCCTACGAGCAGTACTTC. Protein product: CASSQGRLAGVPYEQYF. The chain carries TRBV4-1 and TRBJ2-7; TRBD2 aligns across 9 bases. The CDR3 consists of 17 residues. V lost 1 base to trimming and J lost 2 bases; unmatched junction nucleotides: 9. The germline V gene has CDR1 MGHRA and CDR2 YSYEKL.

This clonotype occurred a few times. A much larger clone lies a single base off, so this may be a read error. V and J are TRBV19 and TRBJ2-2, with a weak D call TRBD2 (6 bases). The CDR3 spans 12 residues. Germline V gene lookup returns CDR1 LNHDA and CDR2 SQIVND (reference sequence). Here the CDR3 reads CAITALWGELCF. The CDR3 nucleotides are TGTGCCATAACCGCTCTTTGGGGGGAGCTGTGTTTT. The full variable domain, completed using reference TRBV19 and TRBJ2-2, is DGGITQSPKYLFRKEGQNVTLSCEQNLNHDAMYWYRQDPGQGLRLIYYSQIVNDFQKGDIAEGYSVSREKKESFPLTVTSAQKNPTAFYLCAITALWGELCFGEGSRLTVL.

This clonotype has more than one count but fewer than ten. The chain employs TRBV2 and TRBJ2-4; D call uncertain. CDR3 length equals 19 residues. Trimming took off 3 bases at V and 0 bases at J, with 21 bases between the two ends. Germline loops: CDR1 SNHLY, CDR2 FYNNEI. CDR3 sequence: CASSDWVPSVNQAKNIQYF. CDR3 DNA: TGTGCCAGCAGTGACTGGGTTCCGTCCGTCAACCAAGCCAAAAACATTCAGTACTTC.

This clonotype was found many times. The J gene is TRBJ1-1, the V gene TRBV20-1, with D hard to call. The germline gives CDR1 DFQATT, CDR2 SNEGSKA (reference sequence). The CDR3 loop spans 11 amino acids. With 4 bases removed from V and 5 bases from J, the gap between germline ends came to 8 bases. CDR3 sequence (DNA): TGCAGTGCTACCGGGGTGACTGAAGCTTTCTTT. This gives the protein CSATGVTEAFF.

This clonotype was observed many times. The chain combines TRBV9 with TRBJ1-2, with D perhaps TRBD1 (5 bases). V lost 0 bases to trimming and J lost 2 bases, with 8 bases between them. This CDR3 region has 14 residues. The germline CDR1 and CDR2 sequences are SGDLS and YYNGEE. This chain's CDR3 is CASSVDGGNYGYTF. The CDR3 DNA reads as TGTGCCAGCAGCGTAGATGGGGGGAACTATGGCTACACCTTC.

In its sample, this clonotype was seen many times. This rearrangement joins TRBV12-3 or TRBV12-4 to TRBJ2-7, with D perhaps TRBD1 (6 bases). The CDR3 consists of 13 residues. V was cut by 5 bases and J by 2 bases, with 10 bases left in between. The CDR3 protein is CASSLDRPYEQYF. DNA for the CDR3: TGTGCCAGCAGTCTCGACAGGCCCTACGAGCAGTACTTC.

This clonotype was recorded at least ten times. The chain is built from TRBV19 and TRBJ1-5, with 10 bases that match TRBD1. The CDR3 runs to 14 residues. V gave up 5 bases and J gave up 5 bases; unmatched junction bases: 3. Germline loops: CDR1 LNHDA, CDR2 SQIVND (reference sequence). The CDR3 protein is CASSGDRGDQPQHF. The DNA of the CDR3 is TGTGCCAGTAGTGGGGACAGGGGAGATCAGCCCCAGCATTTT. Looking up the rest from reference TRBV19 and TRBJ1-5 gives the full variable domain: DGGITQSPKYLFRKEGQNVTLSCEQNLNHDAMYWYRQDPGQGLRLIYYSQIVNDFQKGDIAEGYSVSREKKESFPLTVTSAQKNPTAFYLCASSGDRGDQPQHFGDGTRLSIL.

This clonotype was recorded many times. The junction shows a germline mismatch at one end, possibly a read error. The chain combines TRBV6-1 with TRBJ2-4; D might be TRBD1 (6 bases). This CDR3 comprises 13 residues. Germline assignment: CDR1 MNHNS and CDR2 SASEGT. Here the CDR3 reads CASHRGLGDIKYF. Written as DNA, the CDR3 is TGTGCCAGCCATCGGGGCCTTGGGGACATTAAGTACTTC.

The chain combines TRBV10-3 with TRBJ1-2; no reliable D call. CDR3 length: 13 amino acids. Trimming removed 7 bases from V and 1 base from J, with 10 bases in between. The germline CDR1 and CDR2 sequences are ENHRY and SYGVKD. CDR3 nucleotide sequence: TGTGCCATCAACCAGGACGGTAACTATGGCTACACCTTC. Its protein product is CAINQDGNYGYTF.

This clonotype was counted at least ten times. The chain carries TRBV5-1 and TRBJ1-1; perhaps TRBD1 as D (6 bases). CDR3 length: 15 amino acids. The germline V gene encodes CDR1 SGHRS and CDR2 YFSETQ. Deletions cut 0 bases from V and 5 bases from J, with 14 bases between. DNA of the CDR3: TGCGCCAGCAGCTTGGCCGGGGGCTTGGGGACTGAAGCTTTCTTT. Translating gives CASSLAGGLGTEAFF.

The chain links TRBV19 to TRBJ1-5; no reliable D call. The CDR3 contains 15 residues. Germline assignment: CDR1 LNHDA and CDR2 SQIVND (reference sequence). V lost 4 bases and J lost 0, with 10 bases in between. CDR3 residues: CASSRSADSNQPQHF. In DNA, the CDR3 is TGTGCCAGTAGTAGGTCCGCCGATAGCAATCAGCCCCAGCATTTT.

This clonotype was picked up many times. In nucleotides, the CDR3 is TGTGCCAGCAGTTACTTCAGGGAGTCCGGCTACACCTTC. Translated, it gives CASSYFRESGYTF. This chain joins TRBV6-2 or TRBV6-3 and TRBJ1-2; D possibly corresponds to TRBD1 (5 bases). V gave up 1 base and J gave up 8 bases, with 11 bases separating them. Germline V CDR1 and CDR2: MNHEY, SVGEGT. This CDR3 has 13 amino acids.

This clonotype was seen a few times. Here the CDR3 reads CASSRRAGAAFF. Written as DNA, the CDR3 is TGTGCCAGTAGTAGGCGGGCAGGCGCGGCTTTCTTT. The chain has TRBV19 and TRBJ1-1; D gene unclear. Germline-derived CDR1 and CDR2 are LNHDA and SQIVND (reference sequence). The V gene lost 4 bases and the J gene lost 11 bases, with 14 bases spanning the gap. The CDR3 runs 12 residues. The full variable domain, completed using reference TRBV19 and TRBJ1-1, is DGGITQSPKYLFRKEGQNVTLSCEQNLNHDAMYWYRQDPGQGLRLIYYSQIVNDFQKGDIAEGYSVSREKKESFPLTVTSAQKNPTAFYLCASSRRAGAAFFGQGTRLTVV.

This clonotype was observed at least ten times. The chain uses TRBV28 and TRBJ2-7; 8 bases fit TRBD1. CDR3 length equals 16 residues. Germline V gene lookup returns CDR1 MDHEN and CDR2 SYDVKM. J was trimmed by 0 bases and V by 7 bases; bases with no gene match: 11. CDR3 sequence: CASTPPQGADSYEQYF. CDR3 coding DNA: TGTGCCAGCACCCCCCCGCAGGGGGCGGACTCCTACGAGCAGTACTTC.